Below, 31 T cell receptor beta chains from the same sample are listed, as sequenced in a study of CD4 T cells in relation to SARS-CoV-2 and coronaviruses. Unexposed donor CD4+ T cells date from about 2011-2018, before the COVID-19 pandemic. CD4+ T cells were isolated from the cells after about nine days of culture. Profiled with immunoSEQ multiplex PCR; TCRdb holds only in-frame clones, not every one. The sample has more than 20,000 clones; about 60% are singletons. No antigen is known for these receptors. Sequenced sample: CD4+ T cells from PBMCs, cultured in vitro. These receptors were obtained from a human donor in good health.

DNA for the CDR3: TGTGCCACCAGTGATGTCCGGGACAGGGGGCTGCCAGATACGCAGTATTTT. Translated, it gives CATSDVRDRGLPDTQYF. The chain uses TRBV24-1 and TRBJ2-3; TRBD1 aligns across 12 bases. Germline lookup yields CDR1 KGHDR and CDR2 SFDVKD. V dropped 3 bases and J dropped 4; count of bases not matched to a gene: 7. The CDR3 runs 17 residues.

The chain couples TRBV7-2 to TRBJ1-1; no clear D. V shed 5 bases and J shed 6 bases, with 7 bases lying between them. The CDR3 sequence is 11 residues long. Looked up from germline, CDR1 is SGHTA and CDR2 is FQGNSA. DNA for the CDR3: TGTGCCAGCAGCCAGGCGCCTGAAGCTTTCTTT. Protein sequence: CASSQAPEAFF.

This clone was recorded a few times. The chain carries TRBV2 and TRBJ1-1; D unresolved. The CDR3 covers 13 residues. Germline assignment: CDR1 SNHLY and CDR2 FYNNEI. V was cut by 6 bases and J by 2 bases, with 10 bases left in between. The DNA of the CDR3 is TGTGCCAGCAGCGTCGACGCCAACACTGAAGCTTTCTTT. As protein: CASSVDANTEAFF.

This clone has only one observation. CDR3 amino acids: CASSLVTEDTIYF. CDR3 in DNA: TGTGCCAGCAGCTTGGTTACAGAGGACACCATATATTTT. V usage is TRBV5-4 and J usage is TRBJ1-3; D not certain. Germline loops: CDR1 SGHNT, CDR2 YYREEE (reference sequence). The CDR3 length is 13 residues. V was clipped by 0 bases and J by 8 bases, with 9 bases between them.

In DNA form, the CDR3 reads TGCGCCAGCAGCCGAGACCCGTCACTAGCGGGAGGGGAGCAGTACTTC. Protein product: CASSRDPSLAGGEQYF. The chain joins TRBV5-1 to TRBJ2-7; TRBD2 agrees at 13 bases. The CDR3 consists of 16 residues. Germline loops: CDR1 SGHRS, CDR2 YFSETQ. J lost 7 bases, V lost 4 bases, and 11 bases had no gene match.

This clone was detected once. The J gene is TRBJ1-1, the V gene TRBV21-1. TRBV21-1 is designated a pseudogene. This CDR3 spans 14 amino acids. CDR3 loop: CASSEGKGCSEAFF. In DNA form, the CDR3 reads TGTGCCAGCAGCGAAGGAAAAGGGTGTTCTGAAGCTTTCTTT.

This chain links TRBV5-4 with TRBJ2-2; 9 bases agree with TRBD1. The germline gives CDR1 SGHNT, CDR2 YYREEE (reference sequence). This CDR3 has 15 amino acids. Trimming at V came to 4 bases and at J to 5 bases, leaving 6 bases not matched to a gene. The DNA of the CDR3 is TGTGCCAGCAGCCCCACCGGACAGGGGACCGGGGAGCTGTTTTTT. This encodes CASSPTGQGTGELFF.

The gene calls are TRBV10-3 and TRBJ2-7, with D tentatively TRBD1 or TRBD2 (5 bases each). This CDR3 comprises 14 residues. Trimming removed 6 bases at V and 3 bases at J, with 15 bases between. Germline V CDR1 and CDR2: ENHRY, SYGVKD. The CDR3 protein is CAISPRDGNYEQYF. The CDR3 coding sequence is TGTGCCATCAGCCCCCGGGACGGGAACTACGAGCAGTACTTC.

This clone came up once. The CDR3 DNA follows: TGTGCCAGCAGTTCAGACGGAACTACGAGGCAGTACTTC. Residues: CASSSDGTTRQYF. The V gene is TRBV2, the J gene TRBJ2-7; no reliable D call. This CDR3 spans 13 amino acids. Looked up from germline, CDR1 is SNHLY and CDR2 is FYNNEI. V was cut by 5 bases and J by 9 bases, with 17 bases left in between.

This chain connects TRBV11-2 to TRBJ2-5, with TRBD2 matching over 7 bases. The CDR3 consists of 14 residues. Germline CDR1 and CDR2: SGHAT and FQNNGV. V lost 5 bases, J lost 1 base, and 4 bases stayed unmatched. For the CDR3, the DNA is TGTGCCAGCAGCCTAAGCGGGATCCAAGAGACCCAGTACTTC. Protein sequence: CASSLSGIQETQYF.

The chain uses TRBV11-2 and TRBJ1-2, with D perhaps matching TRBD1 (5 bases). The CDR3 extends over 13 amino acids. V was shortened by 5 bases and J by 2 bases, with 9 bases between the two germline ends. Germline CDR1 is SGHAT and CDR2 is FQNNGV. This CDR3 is CASSLRDNYGYTF. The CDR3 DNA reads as TGTGCCAGCAGCCTCAGGGACAACTATGGCTACACCTTC.

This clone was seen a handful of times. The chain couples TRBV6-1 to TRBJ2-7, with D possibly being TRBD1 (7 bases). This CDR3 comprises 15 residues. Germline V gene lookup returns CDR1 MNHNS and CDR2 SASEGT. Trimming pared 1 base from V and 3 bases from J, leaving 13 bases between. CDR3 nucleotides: TGTGCCAGCAGTGAAGACGCAGGGGGACTCTACGAGCAGTACTTC. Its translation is CASSEDAGGLYEQYF.

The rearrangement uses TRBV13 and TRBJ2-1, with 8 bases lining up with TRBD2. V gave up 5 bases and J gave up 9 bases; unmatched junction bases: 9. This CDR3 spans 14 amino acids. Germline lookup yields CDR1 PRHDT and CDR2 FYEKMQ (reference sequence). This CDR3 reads CASSPRTSWAEQFF. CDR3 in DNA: TGTGCCAGCAGCCCCAGGACTAGCTGGGCTGAGCAGTTCTTC.

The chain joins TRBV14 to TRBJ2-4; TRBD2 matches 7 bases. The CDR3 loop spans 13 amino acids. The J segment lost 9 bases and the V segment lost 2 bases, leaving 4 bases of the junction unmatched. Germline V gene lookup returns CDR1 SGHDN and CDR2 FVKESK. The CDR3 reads CASSQSGAVIQYF. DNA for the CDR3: TGTGCCAGCAGCCAAAGCGGGGCGGTCATTCAGTACTTC.

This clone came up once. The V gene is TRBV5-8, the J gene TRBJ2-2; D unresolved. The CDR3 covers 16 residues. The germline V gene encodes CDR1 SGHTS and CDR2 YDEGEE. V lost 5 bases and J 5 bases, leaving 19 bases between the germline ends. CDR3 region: CASRSGVTMGTGELFF. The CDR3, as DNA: TGTGCCAGCAGGAGTGGGGTTACGATGGGGACCGGGGAGCTGTTTTTT. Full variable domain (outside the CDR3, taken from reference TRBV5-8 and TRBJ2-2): EAGVTQSPTHLIKTRGQQATLRCSPISGHTSVYWYQQALGLGLQFLLWYDEGEERNRGNFPPRFSGRQFPNYSSELNVNALELEDSALYLCASRSGVTMGTGELFFGEGSRLTVL.

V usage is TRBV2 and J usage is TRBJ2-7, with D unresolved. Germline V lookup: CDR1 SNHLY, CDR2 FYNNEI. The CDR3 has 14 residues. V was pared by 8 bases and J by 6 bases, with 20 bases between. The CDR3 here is CASGSLPLVGEQYF. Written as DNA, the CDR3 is TGTGCCAGCGGTAGTTTGCCCCTGGTGGGCGAGCAGTACTTC.

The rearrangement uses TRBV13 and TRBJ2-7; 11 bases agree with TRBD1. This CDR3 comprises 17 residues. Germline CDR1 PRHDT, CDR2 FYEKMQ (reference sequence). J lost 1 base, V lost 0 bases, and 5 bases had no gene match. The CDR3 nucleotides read TGTGCCAGCAGCTTAGGCCGGTGGGACAGGGGGTCCTACGAGCAGTACTTC. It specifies CASSLGRWDRGSYEQYF.

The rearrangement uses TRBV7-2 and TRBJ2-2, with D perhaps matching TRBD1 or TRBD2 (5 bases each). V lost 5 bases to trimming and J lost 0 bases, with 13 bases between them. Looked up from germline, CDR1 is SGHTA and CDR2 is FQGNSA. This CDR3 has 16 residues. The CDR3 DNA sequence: TGTGCCAGCAGCCGCTTGGGGACGACGAACACCGGGGAGCTGTTTTTT. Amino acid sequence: CASSRLGTTNTGELFF.

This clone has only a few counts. CDR3 protein: CASSQDAGFPEAFF. The DNA of the CDR3 is TGTGCCAGCAGCCAAGATGCCGGGTTCCCTGAAGCTTTCTTT. V is TRBV3-1 (or the pseudogene TRBV3-2) and J is TRBJ1-1; D gene unclear. Germline loops: CDR1 LGHDT, CDR2 YNNKEL (reference sequence). The V and J ends lost 0 bases and 6 bases respectively, with 11 bases between them. This CDR3 spans 14 amino acids.

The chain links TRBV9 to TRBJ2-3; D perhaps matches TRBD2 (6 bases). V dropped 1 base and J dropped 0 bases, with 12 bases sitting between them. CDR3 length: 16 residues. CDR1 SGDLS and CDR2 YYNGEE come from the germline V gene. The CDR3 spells CASSVLGGVSTDTQYF. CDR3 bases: TGTGCCAGCAGCGTACTCGGCGGGGTGAGCACAGATACGCAGTATTTT.

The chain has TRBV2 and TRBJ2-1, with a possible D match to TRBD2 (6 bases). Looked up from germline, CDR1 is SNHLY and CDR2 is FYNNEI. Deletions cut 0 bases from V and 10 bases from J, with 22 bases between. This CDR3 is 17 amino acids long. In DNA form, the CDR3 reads TGTGCCAGCAGTGAAGCTTACGAGACTAGGGTACGCTGGGAGCAGTTCTTC. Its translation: CASSEAYETRVRWEQFF.

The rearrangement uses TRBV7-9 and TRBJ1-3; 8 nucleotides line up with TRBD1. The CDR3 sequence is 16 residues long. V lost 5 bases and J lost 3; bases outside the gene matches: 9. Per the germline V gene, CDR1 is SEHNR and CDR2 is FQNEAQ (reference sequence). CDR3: CASSPSTDRDGNTIYF. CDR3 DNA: TGTGCCAGCAGCCCTTCCACGGACAGGGATGGAAACACCATATATTTT.

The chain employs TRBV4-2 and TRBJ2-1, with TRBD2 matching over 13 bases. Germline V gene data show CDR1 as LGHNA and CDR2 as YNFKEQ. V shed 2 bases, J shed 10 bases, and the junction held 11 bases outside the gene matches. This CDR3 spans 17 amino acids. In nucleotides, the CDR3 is TGTGCCAGCAGCCAAAGAGGATGGACTAGCGGGAGCCGCGAGCAGTTCTTC. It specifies CASSQRGWTSGSREQFF.

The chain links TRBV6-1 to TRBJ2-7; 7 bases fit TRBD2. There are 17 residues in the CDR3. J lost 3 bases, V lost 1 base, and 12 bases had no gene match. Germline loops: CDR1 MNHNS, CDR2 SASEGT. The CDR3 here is CASSEGWAGVKSYEQYF. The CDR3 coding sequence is TGTGCCAGCAGTGAAGGGTGGGCGGGAGTAAAAAGCTACGAGCAGTACTTC.

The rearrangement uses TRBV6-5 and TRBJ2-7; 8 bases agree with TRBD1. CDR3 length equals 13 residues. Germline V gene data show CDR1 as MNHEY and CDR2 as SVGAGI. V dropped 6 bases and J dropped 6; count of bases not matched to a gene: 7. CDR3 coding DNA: TGTGCCAGCAGCTCGGACAGGGCGGGCGAGCAGTACTTC. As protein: CASSSDRAGEQYF.

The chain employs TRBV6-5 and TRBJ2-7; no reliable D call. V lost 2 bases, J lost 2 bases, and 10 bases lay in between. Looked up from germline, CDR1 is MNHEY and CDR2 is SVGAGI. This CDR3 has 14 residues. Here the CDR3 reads CASSYPSGAYEQYF. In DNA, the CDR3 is TGTGCCAGCAGTTACCCCTCTGGGGCCTACGAGCAGTACTTC.

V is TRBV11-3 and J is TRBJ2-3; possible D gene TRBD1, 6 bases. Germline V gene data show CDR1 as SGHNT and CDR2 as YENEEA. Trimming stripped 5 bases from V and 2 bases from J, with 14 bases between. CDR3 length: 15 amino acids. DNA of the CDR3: TGTGCCAGCAGCCTGACACAGGGTTTCACAGATACGCAGTATTTT. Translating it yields CASSLTQGFTDTQYF.

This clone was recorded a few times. The CDR3 protein is CSVGGGGGSGNTIYF. In DNA form, the CDR3 reads TGCAGCGTTGGTGGTGGAGGGGGCTCTGGAAACACCATATATTTT. This chain joins TRBV29-1 and TRBJ1-3; possible D gene TRBD1, 6 bases. Germline V gene lookup returns CDR1 SQVTM and CDR2 ANQGSEA. V shed 4 bases and J shed 0 bases, with 13 bases lying between them. This CDR3 has 15 amino acids.

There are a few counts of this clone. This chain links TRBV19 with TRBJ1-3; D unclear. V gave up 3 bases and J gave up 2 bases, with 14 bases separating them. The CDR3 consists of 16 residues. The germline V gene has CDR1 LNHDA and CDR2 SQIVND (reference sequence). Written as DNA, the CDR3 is TGTGCCAGTAGTATGGCAGGAAGGATCCCTGGAAACACCATATATTTT. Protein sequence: CASSMAGRIPGNTIYF.

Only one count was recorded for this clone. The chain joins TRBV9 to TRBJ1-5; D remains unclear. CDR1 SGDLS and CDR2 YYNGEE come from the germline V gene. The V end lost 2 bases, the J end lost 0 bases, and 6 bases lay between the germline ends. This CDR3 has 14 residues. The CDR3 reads CASSVGGSNQPQHF. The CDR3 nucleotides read TGTGCCAGCAGCGTCGGCGGTAGCAATCAGCCCCAGCATTTT.

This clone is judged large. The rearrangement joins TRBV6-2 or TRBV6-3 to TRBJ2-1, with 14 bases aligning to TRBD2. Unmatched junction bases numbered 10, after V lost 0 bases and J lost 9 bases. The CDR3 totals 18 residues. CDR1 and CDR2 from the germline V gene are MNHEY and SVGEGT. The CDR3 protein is CASSYSASGTSGSGEQFF. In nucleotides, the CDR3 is TGTGCCAGCAGTTACTCCGCCTCCGGGACTAGCGGGAGTGGTGAGCAGTTCTTC.